The T cell receptor beta chain described here comes from a study of spatial heterogeneity in lung cancer. On the study more broadly: Sequence detection consistently recorded a greater number of beta-chain than alpha-chain sequences.

MiXCR was run by TCRdb on the 5' RACE reads, yielding one entry per CDR3 protein. The sample lists roughly 21,000 distinct CDR3 sequences, roughly 3% occurring once. Ten or more counts support this clonotype. Regarding time point: sample taken at primary tumor resection. Samples were obtained from around 73 donors, all untreated early-stage non-small cell lung cancer patients. The CDR3 totals 16 residues. Germline values: CDR1 SGHTA, CDR2 FQGTGA. Trimming stripped 5 bases from V and 4 bases from J, with 20 bases between. This receptor was obtained from a female donor with early-stage non-small cell lung cancer. The sample was PBMCs, taken at surgery. This chain joins TRBV7-3 and TRBJ2-5; D gene unclear. The CDR3 DNA follows: TGTGCCAGCAGCCCAGGTTTGCTTACAGAACCAGAGACCCAGTACTTC. Translating gives CASSPGLLTEPETQYF.